This T cell receptor (beta chain) was recovered during a study of blood T cell repertoires in COVID-19 (dated by TCRdb to about 2020). Regarding the research as a whole: Samples from collaborators originated in the United States, Italy and Spain and spanned both the acute and convalescent phases of COVID-19. Subjects who had been exposed to COVID-19, were actively infected with it, or had recovered from it provided the deeply sampled blood TCRbeta repertoires that made up the dataset. Samples came from the ongoing ImmuneRACE study (first 160 participants) plus 1,254 subjects from 6 global collaborators. Sample metadata almost always included a de-identified subject ID, COVID-19 status, age in years and sex. The repertoires were released in a freely available public database intended as a resource for research on the immune response to SARS-CoV-2. The material from the prospective study consisted of cDNA or gDNA derived from T cells, B-cell-depleted T cells, or PBMCs. Where available, HLA class I and class II types were obtained from metadata supplied by the sample provider rather than from assay-based typing. The full study reports these points: Clinical and demographic metadata were provided uncurated, with the amount varying by source and participant.

Participants in the prospective study were enrolled through a virtual design, were aged roughly 18 to 90 years, and lived in approximately 24 United States geographic areas. Cohort assignment in the prospective study relied on participant-reported clinical history from a screening survey and a study questionnaire. Each participant in the prospective study had whole blood, serum and a nasopharyngeal or oropharyngeal swab collected by mobile phlebotomists. Over a roughly 2-month period, participants in the prospective study had the option of providing additional blood draws and questionnaires. Prospective study blood samples were shipped either frozen or at room temperature before DNA extraction. The immunoSEQ Assay, a bias-controlled multiplex PCR, was used to amplify TCRbeta CDR3 regions from genomic DNA. The study's processing was this. Nucleated cell counts per sample were estimated from amplification of reference gene primers within the assay. Sequence reads were collapsed and filtered to measure the absolute abundance of every unique TCRbeta CDR3 rearrangement. For each sample, productive Simpson clonality was calculated as the square root of Simpson's diversity index across productive rearrangements. The table was pulled from immuneACCESS by TCRdb, which kept in-frame rearrangements only. Such tables lose some clones; where checked, under half of the loss comes from unresolved V genes, and the rest has no known cause. V, J and clone size are taken as reported in that table, and D and trimming were inferred from the DNA itself. A total of approximately 450,000 clones appear in this sample, 70% to 90% of them only once. The ten most abundant clones make up roughly 1.8% of the sample.

The cysteine opens and the phenylalanine closes a CDR3 of 15 amino acids. The CDR3 DNA has 45 bases and is translated from base 1. Trimming takes 1 base off V and 4 bases off J; junction bases not matched to a gene: 5. CDR1 SGHRS and CDR2 YFSETQ are derived from the germline V gene. A remark on this clone: There is no known antigen for this receptor. One base away there is no much larger clone; base qualities are not given.

The origin of this receptor is a woman between 18 and 30 years old with acute COVID-19. The chain employs TRBV5-1 and TRBJ2-3; TRBD1 fits 8 bases in the junction. The sample taken for sequencing was PBMCs or T cells enriched from blood (not recorded which). The nucleotides read TGCGCCAGCAGCTTGACAGGGGGGCCGGCAGATACGCAGTATTTT. Its protein is CASSLTGGPADTQYF.